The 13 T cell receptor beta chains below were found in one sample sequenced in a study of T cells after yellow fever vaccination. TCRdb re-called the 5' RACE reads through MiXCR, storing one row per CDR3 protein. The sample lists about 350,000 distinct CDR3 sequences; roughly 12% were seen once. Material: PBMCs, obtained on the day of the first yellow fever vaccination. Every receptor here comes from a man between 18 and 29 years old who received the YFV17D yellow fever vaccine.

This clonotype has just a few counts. CDR3 in DNA: TGTGCCACCAGTGATCCTGGGCCCACAGATACGCAGTATTTT. It codes for CATSDPGPTDTQYF. The V and J genes are TRBV24-1 and TRBJ2-3; D is ambiguous. The CDR3 totals 14 residues. Between the trimmed V and J ends, which lost 3 bases and 2 bases, there was a span of 8 bases. Germline CDR1 is KGHDR and CDR2 is SFDVKD.

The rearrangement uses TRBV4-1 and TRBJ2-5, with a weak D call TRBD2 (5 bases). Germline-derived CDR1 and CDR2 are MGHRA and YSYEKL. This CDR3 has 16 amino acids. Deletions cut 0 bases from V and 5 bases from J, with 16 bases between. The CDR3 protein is CASSQDRAAGVETQYF. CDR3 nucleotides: TGCGCCAGCAGCCAAGATCGGGCAGCCGGGGTGGAGACCCAGTACTTC.

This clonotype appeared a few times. The CDR3 coding sequence is TGCGCCAGCGCCTTCGAGATGAACACTGAAGCTTTCTTT. As protein: CASAFEMNTEAFF. The chain is built from TRBV5-1 and TRBJ1-1; D is uncertain. CDR1 is SGHRS, CDR2 YFSETQ, per germline. The CDR3 extends over 13 amino acids. Deletions cut 7 bases from V and 0 bases from J, with 10 bases between.

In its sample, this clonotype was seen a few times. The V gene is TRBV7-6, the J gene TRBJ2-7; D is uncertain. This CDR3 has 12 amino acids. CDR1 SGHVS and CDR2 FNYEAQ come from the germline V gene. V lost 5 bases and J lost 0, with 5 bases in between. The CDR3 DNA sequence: TGTGCCAGCAGCACCGACTCCTACGAGCAGTACTTC. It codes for CASSTDSYEQYF.

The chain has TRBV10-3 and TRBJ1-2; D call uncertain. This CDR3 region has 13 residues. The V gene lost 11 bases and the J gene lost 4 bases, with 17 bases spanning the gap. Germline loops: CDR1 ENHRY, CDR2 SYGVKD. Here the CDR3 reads CALRSGDSYGYTF. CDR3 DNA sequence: TGTGCCCTAAGAAGTGGGGATTCCTATGGCTACACCTTC.

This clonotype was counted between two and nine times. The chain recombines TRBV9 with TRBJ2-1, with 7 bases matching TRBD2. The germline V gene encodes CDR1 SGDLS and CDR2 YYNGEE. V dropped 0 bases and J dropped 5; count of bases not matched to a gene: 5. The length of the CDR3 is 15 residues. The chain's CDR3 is CASSVASSGHNEQFF. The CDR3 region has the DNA TGTGCCAGCAGCGTAGCTTCTAGCGGCCACAATGAGCAGTTCTTC.

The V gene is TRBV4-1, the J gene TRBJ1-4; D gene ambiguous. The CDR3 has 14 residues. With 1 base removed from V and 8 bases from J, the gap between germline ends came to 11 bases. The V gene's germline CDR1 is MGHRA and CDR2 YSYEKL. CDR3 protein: CASSQGQFREKLFF. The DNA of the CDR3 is TGCGCCAGCAGCCAAGGGCAGTTTCGGGAAAAACTGTTTTTT.

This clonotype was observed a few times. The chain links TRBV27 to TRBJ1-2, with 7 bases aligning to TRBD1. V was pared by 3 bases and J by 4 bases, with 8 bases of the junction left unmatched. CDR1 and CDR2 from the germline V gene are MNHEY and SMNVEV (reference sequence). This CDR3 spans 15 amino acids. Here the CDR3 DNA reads TGTGCCAGCAGTTTGGTAGGGACAGCCCTCTATGGCTACACCTTC. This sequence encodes CASSLVGTALYGYTF.

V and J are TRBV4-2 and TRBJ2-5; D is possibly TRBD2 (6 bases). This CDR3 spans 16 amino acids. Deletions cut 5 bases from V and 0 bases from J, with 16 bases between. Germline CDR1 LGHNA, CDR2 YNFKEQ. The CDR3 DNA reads TGTGCCAGCAGCTCGATCGGCGGGGTAGACCAAGAGACCCAGTACTTC. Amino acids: CASSSIGGVDQETQYF.

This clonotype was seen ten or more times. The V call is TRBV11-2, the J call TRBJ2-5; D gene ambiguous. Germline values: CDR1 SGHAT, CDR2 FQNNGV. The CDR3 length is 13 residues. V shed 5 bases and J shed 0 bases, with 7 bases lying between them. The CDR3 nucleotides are TGTGCCAGCAGCCAAGGGTACCAAGAGACCCAGTACTTC. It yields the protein CASSQGYQETQYF.

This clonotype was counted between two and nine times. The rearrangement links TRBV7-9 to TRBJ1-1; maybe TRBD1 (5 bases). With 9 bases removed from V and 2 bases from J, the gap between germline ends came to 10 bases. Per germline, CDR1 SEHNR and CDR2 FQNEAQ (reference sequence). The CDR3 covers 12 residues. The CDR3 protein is CASCWDNTEAFF. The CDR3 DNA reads TGTGCCAGTTGCTGGGACAACACTGAAGCTTTCTTT.

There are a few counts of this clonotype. DNA of the CDR3: TGTGCCAGCAGTCCAGGGGATAGCAATCAGCCCCAGCATTTT. Translation gives CASSPGDSNQPQHF. The rearrangement uses TRBV12-3 or TRBV12-4 and TRBJ1-5; D is perhaps TRBD1 (6 bases). The CDR3 contains 14 residues. Trimming removed 5 bases at V and 0 bases at J, with 8 bases between.

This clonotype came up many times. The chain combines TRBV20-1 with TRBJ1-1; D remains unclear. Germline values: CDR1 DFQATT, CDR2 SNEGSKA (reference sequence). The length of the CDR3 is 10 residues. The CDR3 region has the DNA TGCAGGGCAATGAACACTGAAGCTTTCTTT. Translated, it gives CRAMNTEAFF.